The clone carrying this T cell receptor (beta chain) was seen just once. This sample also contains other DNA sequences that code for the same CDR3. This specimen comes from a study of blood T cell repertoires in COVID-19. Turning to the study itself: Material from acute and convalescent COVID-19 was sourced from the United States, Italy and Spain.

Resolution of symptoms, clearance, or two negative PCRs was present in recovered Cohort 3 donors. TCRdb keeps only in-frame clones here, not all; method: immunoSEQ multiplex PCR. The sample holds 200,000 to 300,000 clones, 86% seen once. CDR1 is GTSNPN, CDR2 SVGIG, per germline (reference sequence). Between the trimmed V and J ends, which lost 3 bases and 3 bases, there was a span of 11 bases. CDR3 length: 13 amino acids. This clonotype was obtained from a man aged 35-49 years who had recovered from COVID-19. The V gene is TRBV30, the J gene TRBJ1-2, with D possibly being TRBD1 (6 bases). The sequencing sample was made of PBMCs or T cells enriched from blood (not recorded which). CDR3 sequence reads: CAWSGGQHYGYTF. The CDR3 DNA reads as TGTGCCTGGAGCGGGGGGCAACACTATGGCTACACCTTC.